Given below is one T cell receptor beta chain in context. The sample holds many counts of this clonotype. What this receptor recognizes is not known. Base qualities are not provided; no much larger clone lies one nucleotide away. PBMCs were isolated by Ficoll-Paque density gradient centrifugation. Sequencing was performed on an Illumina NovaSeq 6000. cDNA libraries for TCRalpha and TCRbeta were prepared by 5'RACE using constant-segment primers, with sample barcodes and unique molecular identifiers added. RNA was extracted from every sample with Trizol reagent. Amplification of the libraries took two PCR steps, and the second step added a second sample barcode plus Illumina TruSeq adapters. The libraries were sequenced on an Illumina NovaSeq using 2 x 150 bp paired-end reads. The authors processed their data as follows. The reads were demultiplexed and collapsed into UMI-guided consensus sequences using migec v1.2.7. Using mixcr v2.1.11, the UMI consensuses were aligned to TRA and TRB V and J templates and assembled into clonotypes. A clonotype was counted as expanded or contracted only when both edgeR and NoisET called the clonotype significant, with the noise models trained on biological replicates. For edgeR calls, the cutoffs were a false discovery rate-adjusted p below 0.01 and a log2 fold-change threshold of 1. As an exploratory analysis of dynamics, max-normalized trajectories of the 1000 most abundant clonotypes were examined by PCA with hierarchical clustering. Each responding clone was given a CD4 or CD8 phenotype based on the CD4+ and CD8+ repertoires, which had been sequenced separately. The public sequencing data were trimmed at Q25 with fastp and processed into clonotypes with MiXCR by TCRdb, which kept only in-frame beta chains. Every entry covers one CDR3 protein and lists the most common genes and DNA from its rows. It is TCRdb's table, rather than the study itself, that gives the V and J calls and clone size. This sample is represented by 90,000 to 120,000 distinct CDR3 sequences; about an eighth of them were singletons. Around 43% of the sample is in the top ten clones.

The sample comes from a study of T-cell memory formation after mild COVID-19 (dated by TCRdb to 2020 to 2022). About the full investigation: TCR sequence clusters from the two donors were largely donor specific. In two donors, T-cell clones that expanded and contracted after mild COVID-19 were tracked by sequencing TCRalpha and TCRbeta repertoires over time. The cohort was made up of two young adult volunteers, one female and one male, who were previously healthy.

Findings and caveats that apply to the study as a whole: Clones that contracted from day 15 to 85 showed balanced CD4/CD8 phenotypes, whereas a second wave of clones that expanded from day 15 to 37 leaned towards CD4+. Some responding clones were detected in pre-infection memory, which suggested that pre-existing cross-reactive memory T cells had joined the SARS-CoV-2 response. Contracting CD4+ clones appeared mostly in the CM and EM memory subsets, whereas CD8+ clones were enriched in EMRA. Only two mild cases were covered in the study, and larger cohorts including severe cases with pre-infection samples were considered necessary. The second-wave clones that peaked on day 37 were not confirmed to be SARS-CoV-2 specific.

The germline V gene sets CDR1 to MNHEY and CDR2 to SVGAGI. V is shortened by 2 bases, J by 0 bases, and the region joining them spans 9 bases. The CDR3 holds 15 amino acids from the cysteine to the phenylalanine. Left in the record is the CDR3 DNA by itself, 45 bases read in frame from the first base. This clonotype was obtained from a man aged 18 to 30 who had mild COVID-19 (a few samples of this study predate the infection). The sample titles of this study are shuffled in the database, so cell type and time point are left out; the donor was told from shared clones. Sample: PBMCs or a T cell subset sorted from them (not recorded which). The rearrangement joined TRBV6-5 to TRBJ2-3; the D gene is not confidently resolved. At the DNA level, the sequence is TGTGCCAGCAGTTACGGGCAGTCTAGCACAGATACGCAGTATTTT. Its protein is CASSYGQSSTDTQYF.